Presented here are 9 T cell receptor beta chains from one specimen sequenced in a study of long-term antiretroviral therapy in people with HIV (dated 2022 in TCRdb). The immunoSEQ hsTCRB v3.0 assay was used at survey level resolution to sequence the TRB variable region. TCRdb stores this immuneACCESS table with in-frame sequences only. Part of the clones is absent; in the studies checked, under half of the shortfall reflects unresolved V genes, and no reason is known for the rest. Present in this sample are fewer than 30,000 clones, about 90% of which were seen just once. 5% to 6% of the sample comes from the top ten. Sequencing was performed on unsorted PBMCs, taken about 4.5 years after starting antiretroviral therapy. These receptors all stem from a man aged 30 to 39 with HIV.

J is TRBJ2-1 and V is TRBV5-8; the D gene could be TRBD1 or TRBD2 (5 bases each). Trimming left V 1 base short and J 9 bases short, with 29 bases between. Germline CDR1 is SGHTS and CDR2 is YDEGEE. The CDR3 covers 19 residues. CDR3 coding DNA: TGTGCCAGCAGCTTGATAGGGGAGTTGCTAGGAAGTTTTCGGGGTGAGCAGTTCTTC. Its translation is CASSLIGELLGSFRGEQFF.

The gene calls are TRBV7-8 and TRBJ2-7; D remains unclear. Germline CDR1 is SGHVS and CDR2 is FQNEAQ. This CDR3 region has 16 residues. V lost 4 bases and J 3 bases, leaving 19 bases between the germline ends. The DNA of the CDR3 is TGTGCCAGCAGCTCCGGTAGTGATGGGATTATCTACGAGCAGTACTTC. Protein product: CASSSGSDGIIYEQYF.

This chain connects TRBV4-2 to TRBJ2-7; 7 bases are a match to TRBD2. The CDR3 contains 17 residues. V lost 1 base and J lost 6; bases outside the gene matches: 15. The V gene's germline CDR1 is LGHNA and CDR2 YNFKEQ. CDR3 amino acids: CASSQGVGEGRFAEQYF. In DNA, the CDR3 is TGTGCCAGCAGCCAAGGGGTTGGGGAGGGCCGATTCGCCGAGCAGTACTTC.

The V and J genes are TRBV19 and TRBJ2-7, with D uncertain. V dropped 3 bases and J dropped 3 bases, with 18 bases sitting between them. This CDR3 has 16 residues. CDR1 is LNHDA, CDR2 SQIVND, per germline (reference sequence). Here the CDR3 DNA reads TGTGCCAGTAGTATGTCTCCCCGCAACCGACTCTACGAGCAGTACTTC. This sequence encodes CASSMSPRNRLYEQYF.

The V call is TRBV4-3, the J call TRBJ1-2; D gene uncertain. CDR1 and CDR2 from the germline V gene are LGHNA and YSLEER. The CDR3 loop spans 14 amino acids. V gave up 0 bases and J gave up 2 bases, with 7 bases separating them. CDR3 nucleotide sequence: TGCGCCAGCAGCCAAGAAATAGGGAACTATGGCTACACCTTC. It codes for CASSQEIGNYGYTF.

The chain employs TRBV5-1 and TRBJ2-7; D might be TRBD1 (5 bases). In germline, CDR1 is SGHRS, CDR2 YFSETQ. V was trimmed by 0 bases and J by 2 bases, leaving 12 bases between them. The CDR3 is made up of 15 amino acids. The CDR3 sequence: CASSLEAGSTYEQYF. DNA for the CDR3: TGCGCCAGCAGCTTGGAGGCAGGGTCGACCTACGAGCAGTACTTC.

CDR3 protein: CASSPRVVPSNQPQHF. The CDR3 nucleotides read TGTGCCAGCAGCCCACGGGTGGTTCCTAGCAATCAGCCCCAGCATTTT. V and J are TRBV9 and TRBJ1-5, with unresolved D. CDR3 length: 16 amino acids. The germline CDR1 and CDR2 sequences are SGDLS and YYNGEE. Trimming pared 4 bases from V and 0 bases from J, leaving 14 bases between.

The chain joins TRBV19 to TRBJ1-2; tentative D call: TRBD1 (5 bases). V was trimmed by 6 bases and J by 8 bases, leaving 22 bases between them. Germline V lookup: CDR1 LNHDA, CDR2 SQIVND (reference sequence). The CDR3 is 15 residues long. CDR3 region: CASRDHRDPPWGYTF. CDR3 coding DNA: TGTGCCAGTAGGGATCACCGGGACCCCCCGTGGGGCTACACCTTC.

This clone showed up just once. The chain combines TRBV7-6 with TRBJ1-1; D is undetermined. The CDR3 is 14 residues long. Germline V lookup: CDR1 SGHVS, CDR2 FNYEAQ. V shed 2 bases and J shed 1 base, with 8 bases lying between them. DNA for the CDR3: TGTGCCAGCAGCTTATATACAGAGAACACTGAAGCTTTCTTT. The encoded protein is CASSLYTENTEAFF. Filled out from reference TRBV7-6 and TRBJ1-1, the complete variable domain reads GAGVSQSPRYKVTKRGQDVALRCDPISGHVSLYWYRQALGQGPEFLTYFNYEAQQDKSGLPNDRFSAERPEGSISTLTIQRTEQRDSAMYRCASSLYTENTEAFFGQGTRLTVV.